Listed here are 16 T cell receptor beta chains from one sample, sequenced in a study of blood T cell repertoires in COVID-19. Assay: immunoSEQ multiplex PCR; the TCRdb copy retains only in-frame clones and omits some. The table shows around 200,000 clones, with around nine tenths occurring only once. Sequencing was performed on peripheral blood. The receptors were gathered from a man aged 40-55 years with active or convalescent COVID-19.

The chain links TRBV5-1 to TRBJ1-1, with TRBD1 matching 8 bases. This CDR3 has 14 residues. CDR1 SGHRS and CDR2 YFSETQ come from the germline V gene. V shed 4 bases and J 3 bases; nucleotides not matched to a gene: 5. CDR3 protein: CASSLGQGHTEAFF. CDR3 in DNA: TGCGCCAGCAGCCTCGGACAGGGACACACTGAAGCTTTCTTT. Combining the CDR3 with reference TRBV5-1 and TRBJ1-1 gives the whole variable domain KAGVTQTPRYLIKTRGQQVTLSCSPISGHRSVSWYQQTPGQGLQFLFEYFSETQRNKGNFPGRFSGRQFSNSRSEMNVSTLELGDSALYLCASSLGQGHTEAFFGQGTRLTVV.

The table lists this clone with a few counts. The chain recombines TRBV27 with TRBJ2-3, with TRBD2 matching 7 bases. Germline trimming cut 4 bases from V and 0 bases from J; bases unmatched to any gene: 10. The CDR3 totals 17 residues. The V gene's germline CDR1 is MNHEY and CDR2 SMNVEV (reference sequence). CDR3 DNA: TGTGCCAGCAGTTCCATGGGGGGGACTACTAGCACAGATACGCAGTATTTT. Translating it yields CASSSMGGTTSTDTQYF.

The CDR3 region has the DNA TGTGCCAGCAGCTCAATGCAGGGTGCTTCCAATTCACCCCTCCACTTT. This encodes CASSSMQGASNSPLHF. The chain is built from TRBV5-5 and TRBJ1-6; D perhaps matches TRBD1 (5 bases). V was clipped by 3 bases and J by 7 bases, with 17 bases between them. Germline V gives CDR1 SGHKS, CDR2 YYEKEE (reference sequence). The CDR3 runs to 16 residues.

As DNA, the CDR3 is TGCGCCAGCAGCCAAGAGGGAGGCCTAACCACCTACGAGCAGTACTTC. Encoded protein: CASSQEGGLTTYEQYF. The chain employs TRBV4-1 and TRBJ2-7, with D possibly matching TRBD2 (6 bases). The ends were cut back, 0 bases at V and 2 bases at J, with 14 bases in the middle. Germline values: CDR1 MGHRA, CDR2 YSYEKL. CDR3 length equals 16 residues.

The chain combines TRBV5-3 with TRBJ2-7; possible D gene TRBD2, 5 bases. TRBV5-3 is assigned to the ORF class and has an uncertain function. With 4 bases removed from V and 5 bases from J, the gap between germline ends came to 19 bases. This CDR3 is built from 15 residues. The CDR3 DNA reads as TGTGCCAGAAGCGGACGGGAAAGCGGTTCCAACGAGCAGTACTTC. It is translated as CARSGRESGSNEQYF.

The CDR3 nucleotides are TGTGCCAGCAGTCAGGATGCGGGGGCGGGAGATACGCAGTATTTT. Translated, it gives CASSQDAGAGDTQYF. The chain employs TRBV6-5 and TRBJ2-3, with TRBD2 as a possible D gene (7 bases). The V end was cut by 5 bases, the J end by 5 bases, with 17 bases between. Germline assignment: CDR1 MNHEY and CDR2 SVGAGI. This CDR3 has 15 amino acids.

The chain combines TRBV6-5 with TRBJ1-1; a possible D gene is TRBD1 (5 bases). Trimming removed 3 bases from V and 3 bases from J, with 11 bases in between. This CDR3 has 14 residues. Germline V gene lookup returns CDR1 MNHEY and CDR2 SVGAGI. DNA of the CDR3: TGTGCCAGCAGTTATCATGACAGCGACACTGAAGCTTTCTTT. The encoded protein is CASSYHDSDTEAFF.

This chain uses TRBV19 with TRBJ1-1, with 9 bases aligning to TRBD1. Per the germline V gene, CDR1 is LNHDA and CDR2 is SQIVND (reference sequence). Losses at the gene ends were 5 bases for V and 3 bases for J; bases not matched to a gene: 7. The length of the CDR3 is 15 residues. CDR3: CASSPGDRAYTEAFF. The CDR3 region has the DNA TGTGCCAGTAGTCCAGGGGACAGGGCGTACACTGAAGCTTTCTTT.

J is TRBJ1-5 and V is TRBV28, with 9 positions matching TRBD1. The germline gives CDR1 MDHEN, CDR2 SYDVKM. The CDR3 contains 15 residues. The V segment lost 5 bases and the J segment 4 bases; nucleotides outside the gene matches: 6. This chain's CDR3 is CASSILTGGNQPQHF. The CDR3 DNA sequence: TGTGCCAGCAGTATATTGACAGGGGGGAATCAGCCCCAGCATTTT.

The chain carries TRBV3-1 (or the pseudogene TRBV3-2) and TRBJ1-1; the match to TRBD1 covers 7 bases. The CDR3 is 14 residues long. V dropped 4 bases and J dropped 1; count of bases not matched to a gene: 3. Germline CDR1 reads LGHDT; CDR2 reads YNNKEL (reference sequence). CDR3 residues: CASSRDSRNTEAFF. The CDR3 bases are TGTGCCAGCAGCCGGGACAGCCGGAACACTGAAGCTTTCTTT.

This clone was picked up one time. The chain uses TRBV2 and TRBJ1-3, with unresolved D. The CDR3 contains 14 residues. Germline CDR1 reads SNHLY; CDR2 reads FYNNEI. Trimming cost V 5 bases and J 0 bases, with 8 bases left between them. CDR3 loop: CASSFLSSGNTIYF. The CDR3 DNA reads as TGTGCCAGCAGTTTCCTATCCTCTGGAAACACCATATATTTT.

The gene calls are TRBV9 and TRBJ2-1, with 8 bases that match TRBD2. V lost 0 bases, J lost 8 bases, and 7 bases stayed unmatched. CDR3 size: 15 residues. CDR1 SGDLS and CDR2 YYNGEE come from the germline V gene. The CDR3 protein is CASSVEGGGRDEQFF. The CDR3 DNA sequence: TGTGCCAGCAGCGTAGAGGGCGGGGGGCGCGATGAGCAGTTCTTC.

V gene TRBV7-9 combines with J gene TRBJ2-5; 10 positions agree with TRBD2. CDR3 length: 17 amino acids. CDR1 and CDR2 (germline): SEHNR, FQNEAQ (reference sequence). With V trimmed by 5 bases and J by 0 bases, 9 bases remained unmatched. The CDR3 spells CASSVGSSGGYQETQYF. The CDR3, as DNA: TGTGCCAGCAGCGTAGGGTCTAGCGGGGGATACCAAGAGACCCAGTACTTC.

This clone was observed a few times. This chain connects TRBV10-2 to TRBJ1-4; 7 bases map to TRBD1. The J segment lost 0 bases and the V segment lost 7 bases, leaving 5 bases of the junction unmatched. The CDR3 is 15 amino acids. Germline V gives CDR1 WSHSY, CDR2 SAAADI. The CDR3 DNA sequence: TGCGCCAGCACGGAGGACAGGACAACTAATGAAAAACTGTTTTTT. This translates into CASTEDRTTNEKLFF.

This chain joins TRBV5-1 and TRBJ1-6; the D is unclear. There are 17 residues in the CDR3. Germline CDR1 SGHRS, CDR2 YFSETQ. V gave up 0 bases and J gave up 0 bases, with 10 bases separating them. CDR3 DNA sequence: TGCGCCAGCAGCTTGGAGCCGGGAAGCTCCTATAATTCACCCCTCCACTTT. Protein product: CASSLEPGSSYNSPLHF.

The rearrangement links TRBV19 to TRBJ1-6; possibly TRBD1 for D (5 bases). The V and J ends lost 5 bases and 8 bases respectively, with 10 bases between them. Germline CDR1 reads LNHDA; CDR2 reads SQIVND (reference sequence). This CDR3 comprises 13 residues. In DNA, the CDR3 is TGTGCCAGTAGTGATACAGGAGATTCACCCCTCCACTTT. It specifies CASSDTGDSPLHF.